One sample yielded the 13 T cell receptor beta chains listed below, sequenced in a study of T cells in lung cancer brain metastases. TCRdb's copy holds only in-frame clones and misses some; the assay was immunoSEQ multiplex PCR. The sample shows 4,700 or so clones, more than 75% of them seen only once. Material: tumor tissue from a brain metastasis. Every receptor here comes from a woman aged 45-60 years with non-small cell lung cancer that had spread to the brain.

This clone was counted only a few times. In nucleotides, the CDR3 is TGTGCCAGCAGCACAGGGGGAGTACAGAATGAGCAGTTCTTC. Translation gives CASSTGGVQNEQFF. This sequence joins TRBV6-1 and TRBJ2-1, with 8 bases matching TRBD1. The germline V gene has CDR1 MNHNS and CDR2 SASEGT. The CDR3 has 14 amino acids. The V segment lost 6 bases and the J segment 7 bases; nucleotides outside the gene matches: 8.

This clone showed up just a few times. This chain joins TRBV5-5 and TRBJ1-4; D unresolved. The V end lost 1 base, the J end lost 1 base, and 5 bases lay between the germline ends. This CDR3 has 14 amino acids. Germline loops: CDR1 SGHKS, CDR2 YYEKEE (reference sequence). CDR3 DNA sequence: TGTGCCAGCAGCTTGAGGCTAACTAATGAAAAACTGTTTTTT. Translation gives CASSLRLTNEKLFF.

The chain has TRBV11-2 and TRBJ2-5, with D perhaps matching TRBD1 (6 bases). The length of the CDR3 is 15 residues. CDR1 is SGHAT and CDR2 is FQNNGV in the germline V gene. V was trimmed by 4 bases and J by 3 bases, leaving 15 bases between them. The CDR3 DNA is TGTGCCAGCAGCTCGTGGACAGATGAGAAAGAGACCCAGTACTTC. Its protein is CASSSWTDEKETQYF.

V and J are TRBV28 and TRBJ2-7; TRBD1 or TRBD2 may be the D gene (5 bases each). The V and J ends lost 8 bases and 0 bases respectively, with 11 bases between them. Germline lookup yields CDR1 MDHEN and CDR2 SYDVKM. The CDR3 runs to 13 residues. The DNA for the CDR3 is TGTGCCAGCCGGGGCGCCCTCTCCTACGAGCAGTACTTC. Encoded protein: CASRGALSYEQYF.

V usage is TRBV2 and J usage is TRBJ1-1, with TRBD1 as a possible D gene (5 bases). Germline V gene sequence: CDR1 SNHLY, CDR2 FYNNEI. CDR3 length equals 11 residues. V dropped 6 bases and J dropped 6 bases, with 8 bases sitting between them. CDR3 bases: TGTGCCAGCAGGGTACAGGCTGAAGCTTTCTTT. Translated: CASRVQAEAFF.

The V call is TRBV28, the J call TRBJ1-1; unclear D gene. Germline V gene lookup returns CDR1 MDHEN and CDR2 SYDVKM. CDR3 length: 13 amino acids. Trimming left V 3 bases short and J 0 bases short, with 5 bases between. The CDR3 sequence is CASSFGLNTEAFF. Written as DNA, the CDR3 is TGTGCCAGCAGTTTTGGGTTGAACACTGAAGCTTTCTTT.

The chain uses TRBV5-1 and TRBJ2-7; tentatively, D is TRBD2 (5 bases). The CDR3 loop spans 13 amino acids. V lost 4 bases, J lost 0 bases, and 8 bases lay in between. CDR1 is SGHRS, CDR2 YFSETQ, per germline. The DNA for the CDR3 is TGCGCCAGCAGCATCGGGAACTCCTACGAGCAGTACTTC. Its translation: CASSIGNSYEQYF. Drawing the rest from reference TRBV5-1 and TRBJ2-7, the complete variable domain is KAGVTQTPRYLIKTRGQQVTLSCSPISGHRSVSWYQQTPGQGLQFLFEYFSETQRNKGNFPGRFSGRQFSNSRSEMNVSTLELGDSALYLCASSIGNSYEQYFGPGTRLTVT.

This clone was observed once. V usage is TRBV11-3 and J usage is TRBJ1-1, with 11 bases matching TRBD1. V shed 3 bases, J shed 4 bases, and the junction held 16 bases outside the gene matches. The CDR3 covers 19 residues. Germline loops: CDR1 SGHNT, CDR2 YENEEA. This CDR3 reads CASSLSRTGGLIGVTEAFF. The CDR3 DNA sequence: TGTGCCAGCAGCTTGTCCCGGACAGGGGGCCTCATTGGAGTCACTGAAGCTTTCTTT.

The rearrangement uses TRBV9 and TRBJ2-7, with 7 positions matching TRBD2. The germline V gene has CDR1 SGDLS and CDR2 YYNGEE. The CDR3 totals 14 residues. The V and J ends lost 4 bases and 1 base, in that order; junction bases with no gene match: 5. The CDR3 loop reads CASSTGLVSYEQYF. CDR3 coding DNA: TGTGCCAGCAGCACCGGACTAGTGTCCTACGAGCAGTACTTC.

V usage is TRBV28 and J usage is TRBJ2-2, with 8 bases that match TRBD1. The CDR3 has 15 residues. CDR1 is MDHEN and CDR2 is SYDVKM in the germline V gene. The ends lost 5 bases at V and 11 bases at J; junction bases unmatched: 13. CDR3 DNA sequence: TGTGCCAGCAGTACTCGACAGGGGAGGATCGGTGAGCTGTTTTTT. Its translation: CASSTRQGRIGELFF.

This chain links TRBV19 with TRBJ1-2, with 7 bases fitting TRBD1. The CDR3 sequence is 14 residues long. The junction had 8 bases not matched to a gene; V was cut back by 4 bases and J by 6 bases. Germline V gene data show CDR1 as LNHDA and CDR2 as SQIVND (reference sequence). CDR3 protein: CASSTQLTGNGYTF. CDR3 in DNA: TGTGCCAGTAGTACACAGCTGACAGGGAATGGCTACACCTTC.

The chain has TRBV29-1 and TRBJ1-5; no firm D call. CDR3 length: 13 amino acids. V was pared by 5 bases and J by 0 bases, with 8 bases between. Germline CDR1 SQVTM, CDR2 ANQGSEA. The CDR3, as DNA: TGCAGCGTTTCTGGGGATAGCAATCAGCCCCAGCATTTT. It is translated as CSVSGDSNQPQHF.

The rearrangement joins TRBV6-6 to TRBJ2-1, with 9 bases aligning to TRBD2. The germline gives CDR1 MNHNY, CDR2 SVGAGI (reference sequence). The CDR3 has 16 amino acids. After removal of 6 bases from V and 8 bases from J, the junction contained 14 bases not matched to a gene. CDR3 in DNA: TGTGCCAGCAGCCCCGGTGGTAGCGGGGGTTTGGATGAGCAGTTCTTC. This translates into CASSPGGSGGLDEQFF.